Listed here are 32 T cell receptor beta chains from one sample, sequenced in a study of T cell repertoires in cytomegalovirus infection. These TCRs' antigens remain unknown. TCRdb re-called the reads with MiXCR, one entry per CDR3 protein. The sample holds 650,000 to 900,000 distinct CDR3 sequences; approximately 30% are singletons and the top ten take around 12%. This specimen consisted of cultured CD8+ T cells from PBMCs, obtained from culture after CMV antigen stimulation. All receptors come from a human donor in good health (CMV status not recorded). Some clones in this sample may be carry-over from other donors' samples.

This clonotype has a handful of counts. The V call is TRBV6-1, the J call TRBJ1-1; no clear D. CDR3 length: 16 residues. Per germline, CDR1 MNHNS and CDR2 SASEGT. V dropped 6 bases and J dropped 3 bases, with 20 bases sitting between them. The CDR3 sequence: CASRTTSQDLYTEAFF. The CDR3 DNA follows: TGTGCCAGCAGAACGACCTCACAAGATTTGTACACTGAAGCTTTCTTT.

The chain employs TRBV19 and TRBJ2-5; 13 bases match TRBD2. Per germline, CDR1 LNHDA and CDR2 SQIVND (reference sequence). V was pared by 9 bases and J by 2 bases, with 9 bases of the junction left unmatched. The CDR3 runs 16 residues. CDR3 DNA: TGTGCCAGCCAAACCGGACTAGCGGGGGTGCAAGAGACCCAGTACTTC. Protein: CASQTGLAGVQETQYF.

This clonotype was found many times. CDR3 amino acids: CASSTGQMNTEAFF. CDR3 DNA: TGTGCCAGCAGTACGGGACAGATGAACACTGAAGCTTTCTTT. The gene calls are TRBV12-3 or TRBV12-4 and TRBJ1-1; TRBD1 matches 7 bases. V shed 5 bases and J 0 bases; nucleotides not matched to a gene: 3. CDR3 length: 14 residues.

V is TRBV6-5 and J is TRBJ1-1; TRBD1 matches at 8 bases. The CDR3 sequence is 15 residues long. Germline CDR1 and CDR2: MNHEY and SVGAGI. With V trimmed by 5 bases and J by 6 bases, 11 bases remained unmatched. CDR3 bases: TGTGCCAGCAGTACTTGGACAGGGACGATGCCTGAAGCTTTCTTT. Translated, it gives CASSTWTGTMPEAFF.

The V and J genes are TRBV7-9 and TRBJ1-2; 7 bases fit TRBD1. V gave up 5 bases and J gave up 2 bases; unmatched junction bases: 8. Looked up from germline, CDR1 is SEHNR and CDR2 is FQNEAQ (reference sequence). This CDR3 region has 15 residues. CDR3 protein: CASSQPGTVNYGYTF. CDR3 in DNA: TGTGCCAGCAGCCAACCCGGGACAGTGAACTATGGCTACACCTTC.

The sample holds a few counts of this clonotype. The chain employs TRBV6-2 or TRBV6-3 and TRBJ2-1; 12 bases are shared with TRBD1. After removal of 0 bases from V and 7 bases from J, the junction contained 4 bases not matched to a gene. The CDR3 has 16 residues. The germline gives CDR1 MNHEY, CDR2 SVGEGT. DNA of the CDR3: TGTGCCAGCAGTTACTCCAGGGACAGGGGGCAAAATGAGCAGTTCTTC. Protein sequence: CASSYSRDRGQNEQFF.

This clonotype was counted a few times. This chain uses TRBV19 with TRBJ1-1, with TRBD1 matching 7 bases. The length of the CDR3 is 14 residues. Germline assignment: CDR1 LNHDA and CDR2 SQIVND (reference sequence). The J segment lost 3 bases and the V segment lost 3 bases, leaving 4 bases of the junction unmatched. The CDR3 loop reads CASSIDRVHTEAFF. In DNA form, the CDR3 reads TGTGCCAGTAGTATCGACAGGGTACACACTGAAGCTTTCTTT.

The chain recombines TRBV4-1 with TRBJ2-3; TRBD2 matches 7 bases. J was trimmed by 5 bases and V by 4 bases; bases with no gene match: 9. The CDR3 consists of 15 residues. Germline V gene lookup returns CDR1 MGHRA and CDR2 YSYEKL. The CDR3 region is CASSLGTTFGDTQYF. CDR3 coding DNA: TGCGCCAGCAGCCTCGGGACTACCTTCGGAGATACGCAGTATTTT.

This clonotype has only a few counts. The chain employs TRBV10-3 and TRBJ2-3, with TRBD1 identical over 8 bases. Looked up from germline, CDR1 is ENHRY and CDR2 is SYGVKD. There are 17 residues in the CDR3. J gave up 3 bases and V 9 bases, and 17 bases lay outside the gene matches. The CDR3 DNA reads TGTGCCATAAGAATGTGGCAGGGGGCCGGGCGGACAGATACGCAGTATTTT. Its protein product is CAIRMWQGAGRTDTQYF.

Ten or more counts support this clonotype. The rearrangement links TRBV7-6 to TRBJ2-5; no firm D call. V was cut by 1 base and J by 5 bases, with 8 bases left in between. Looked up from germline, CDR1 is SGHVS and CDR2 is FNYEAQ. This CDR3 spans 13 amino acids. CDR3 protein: CASSLGLRETQYF. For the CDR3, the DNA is TGTGCCAGCAGCTTAGGTCTCAGGGAGACCCAGTACTTC.

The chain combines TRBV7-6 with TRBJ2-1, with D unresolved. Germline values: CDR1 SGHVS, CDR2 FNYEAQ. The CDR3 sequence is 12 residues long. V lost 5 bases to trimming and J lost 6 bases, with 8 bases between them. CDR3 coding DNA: TGTGCCAGCAGCCCACCGTTCAATGAGCAGTTCTTC. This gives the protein CASSPPFNEQFF.

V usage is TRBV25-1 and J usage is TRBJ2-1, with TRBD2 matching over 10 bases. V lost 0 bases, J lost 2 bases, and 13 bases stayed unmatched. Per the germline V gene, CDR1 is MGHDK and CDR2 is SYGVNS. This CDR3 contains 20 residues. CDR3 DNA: TGTGCCAGCAGTGAATACAAGGGAAAGACTAGCGGGCCTACCTACAATGAGCAGTTCTTC. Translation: CASSEYKGKTSGPTYNEQFF.

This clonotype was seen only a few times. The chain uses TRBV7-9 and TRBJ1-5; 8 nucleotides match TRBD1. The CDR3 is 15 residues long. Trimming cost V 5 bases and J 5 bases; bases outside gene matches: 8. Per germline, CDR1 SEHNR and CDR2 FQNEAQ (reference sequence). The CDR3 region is CASSRTGGIDQPQHF. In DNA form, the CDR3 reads TGTGCCAGCAGCCGAACAGGGGGAATCGATCAGCCCCAGCATTTT.

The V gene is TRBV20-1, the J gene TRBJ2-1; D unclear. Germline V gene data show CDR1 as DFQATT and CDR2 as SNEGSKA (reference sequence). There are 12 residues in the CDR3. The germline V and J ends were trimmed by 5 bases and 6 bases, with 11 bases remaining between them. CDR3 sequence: CSAPHKGNEQFF. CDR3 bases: TGCAGTGCTCCCCACAAGGGCAATGAGCAGTTCTTC.

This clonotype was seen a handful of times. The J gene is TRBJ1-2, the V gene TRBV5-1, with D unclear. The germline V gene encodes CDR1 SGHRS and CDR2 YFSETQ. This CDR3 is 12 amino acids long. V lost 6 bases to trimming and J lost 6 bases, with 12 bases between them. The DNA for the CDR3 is TGCGCCAGCAAGGCGGTCAACGATGGCTACACCTTC. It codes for CASKAVNDGYTF.

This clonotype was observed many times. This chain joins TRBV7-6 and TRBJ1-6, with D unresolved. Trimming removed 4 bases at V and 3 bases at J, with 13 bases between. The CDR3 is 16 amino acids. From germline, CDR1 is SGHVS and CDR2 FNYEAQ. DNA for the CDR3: TGTGCCAGCAGCTCAAGACGGACCAGCTATAATTCACCCCTCCACTTT. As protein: CASSSRRTSYNSPLHF.

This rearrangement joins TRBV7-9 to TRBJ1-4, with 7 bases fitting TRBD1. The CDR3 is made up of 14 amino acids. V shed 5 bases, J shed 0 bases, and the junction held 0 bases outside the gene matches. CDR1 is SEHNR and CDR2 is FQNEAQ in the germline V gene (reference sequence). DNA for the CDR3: TGTGCCAGCAGCGGACAGGCAACTAATGAAAAACTGTTTTTT. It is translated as CASSGQATNEKLFF.

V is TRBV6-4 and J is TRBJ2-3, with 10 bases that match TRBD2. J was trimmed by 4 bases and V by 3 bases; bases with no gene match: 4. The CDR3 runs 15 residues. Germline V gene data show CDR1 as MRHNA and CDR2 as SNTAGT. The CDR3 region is CASSEGSGGADTQYF. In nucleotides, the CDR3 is TGTGCCAGCAGTGAAGGGAGCGGGGGGGCAGATACGCAGTATTTT.

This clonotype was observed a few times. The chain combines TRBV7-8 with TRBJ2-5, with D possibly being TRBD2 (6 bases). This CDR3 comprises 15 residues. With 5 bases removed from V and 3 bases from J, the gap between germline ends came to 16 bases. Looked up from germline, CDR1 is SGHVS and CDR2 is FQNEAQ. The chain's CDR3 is CASSRTGVREETQYF. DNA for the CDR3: TGTGCCAGCAGCCGCACGGGGGTGCGCGAAGAGACCCAGTACTTC.

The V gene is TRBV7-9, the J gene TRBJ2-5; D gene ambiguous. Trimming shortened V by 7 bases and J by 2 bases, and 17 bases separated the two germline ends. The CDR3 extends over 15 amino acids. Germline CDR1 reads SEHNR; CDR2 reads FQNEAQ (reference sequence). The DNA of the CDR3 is TGTGCCAGCATCGACATCCTTAAATGGCAAGAGACCCAGTACTTC. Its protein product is CASIDILKWQETQYF.

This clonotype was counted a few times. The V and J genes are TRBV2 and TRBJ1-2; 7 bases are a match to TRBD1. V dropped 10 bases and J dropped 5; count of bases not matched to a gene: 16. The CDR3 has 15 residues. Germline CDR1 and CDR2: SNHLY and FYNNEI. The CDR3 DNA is TGTGCCACCCCCGGCGCAGGGACAGCAGGATATGGCTACACCTTC. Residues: CATPGAGTAGYGYTF.

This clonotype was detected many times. The CDR3 coding sequence is TGTGCCAGCAGCCCCCGGCTTAATACCCCGGAGCAGTTCTTC. Amino acids: CASSPRLNTPEQFF. The chain has TRBV7-6 and TRBJ2-1, with D unclear. Between the trimmed V and J ends, which lost 5 bases and 10 bases, there was a span of 18 bases. CDR1 SGHVS and CDR2 FNYEAQ come from the germline V gene. This CDR3 has 14 residues.

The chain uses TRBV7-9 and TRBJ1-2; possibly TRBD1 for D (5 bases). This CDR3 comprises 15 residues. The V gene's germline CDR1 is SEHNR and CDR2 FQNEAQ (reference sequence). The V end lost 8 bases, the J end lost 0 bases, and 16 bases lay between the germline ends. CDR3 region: CASGEGGVPNYGYTF. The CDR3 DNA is TGTGCCAGCGGCGAGGGAGGGGTTCCTAACTATGGCTACACCTTC.

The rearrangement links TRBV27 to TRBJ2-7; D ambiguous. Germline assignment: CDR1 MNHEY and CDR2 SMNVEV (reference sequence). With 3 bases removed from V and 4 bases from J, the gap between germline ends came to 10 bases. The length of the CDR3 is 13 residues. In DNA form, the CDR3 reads TGTGCCAGCAGTTTTGGGAAGTATTACGAGCAGTACGTC. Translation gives CASSFGKYYEQYV.

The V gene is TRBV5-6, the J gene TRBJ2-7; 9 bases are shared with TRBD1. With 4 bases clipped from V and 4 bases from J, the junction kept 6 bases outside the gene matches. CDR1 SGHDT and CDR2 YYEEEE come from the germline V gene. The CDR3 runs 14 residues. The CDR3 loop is CASSTRTGEYEQYF. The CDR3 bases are TGTGCCAGCAGCACCCGGACAGGGGAATACGAGCAGTACTTC.

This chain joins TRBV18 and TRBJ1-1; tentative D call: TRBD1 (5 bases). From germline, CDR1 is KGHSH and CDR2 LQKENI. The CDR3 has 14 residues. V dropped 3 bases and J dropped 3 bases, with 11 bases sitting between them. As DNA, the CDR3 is TGTGCCAGCTCACCGGATGGGGCTCACACTGAAGCTTTCTTT. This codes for CASSPDGAHTEAFF.

The CDR3 spells CASSQLGSMEQEVYGYTF. As DNA, the CDR3 is TGCGCCAGCAGCCAACTCGGGTCCATGGAACAGGAGGTCTATGGCTACACCTTC. The chain carries TRBV4-1 and TRBJ1-2; D may be TRBD1 (5 bases). This CDR3 comprises 18 residues. V was shortened by 2 bases and J by 4 bases, with 23 bases between the two germline ends. The germline V gene has CDR1 MGHRA and CDR2 YSYEKL.

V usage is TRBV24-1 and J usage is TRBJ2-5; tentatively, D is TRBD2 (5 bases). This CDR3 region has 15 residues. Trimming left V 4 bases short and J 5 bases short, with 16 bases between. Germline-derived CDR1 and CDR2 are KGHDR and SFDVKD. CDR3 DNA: TGTGCCACCAGTGAATATACTCCCTCGGGGGAGACCCAGTACTTC. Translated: CATSEYTPSGETQYF.

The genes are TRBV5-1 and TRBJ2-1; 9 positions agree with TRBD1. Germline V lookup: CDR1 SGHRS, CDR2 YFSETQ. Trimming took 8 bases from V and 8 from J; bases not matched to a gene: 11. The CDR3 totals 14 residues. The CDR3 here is CASPGQGDMDEQFF. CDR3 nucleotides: TGCGCCAGTCCGGGACAGGGAGATATGGATGAGCAGTTCTTC.

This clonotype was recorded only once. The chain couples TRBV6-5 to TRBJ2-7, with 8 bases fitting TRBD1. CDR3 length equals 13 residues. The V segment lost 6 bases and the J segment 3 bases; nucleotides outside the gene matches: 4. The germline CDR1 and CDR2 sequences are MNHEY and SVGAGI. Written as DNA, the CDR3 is TGTGCCAGCAGCGAGGGACAGGACTACGAGCAGTACGTC. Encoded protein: CASSEGQDYEQYV.

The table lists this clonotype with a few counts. This CDR3 is CASSFRGGYEAFF. In nucleotides, the CDR3 is TGTGCCAGCAGCTTTAGGGGTGGGTATGAAGCTTTCTTT. This chain links TRBV7-9 with TRBJ1-1, with a possible D match to TRBD1 (5 bases). The CDR3 totals 13 residues. Germline loops: CDR1 SEHNR, CDR2 FQNEAQ (reference sequence). Between the trimmed V and J ends, which lost 3 bases and 7 bases, there was a span of 12 bases.

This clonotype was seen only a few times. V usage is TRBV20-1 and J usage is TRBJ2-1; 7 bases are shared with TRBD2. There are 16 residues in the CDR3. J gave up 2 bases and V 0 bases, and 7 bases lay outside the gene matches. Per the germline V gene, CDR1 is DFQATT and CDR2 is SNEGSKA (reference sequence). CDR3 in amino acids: CSARDLSGKPYNEQFF. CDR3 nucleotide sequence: TGCAGTGCTAGAGACTTGAGCGGGAAACCCTACAATGAGCAGTTCTTC.